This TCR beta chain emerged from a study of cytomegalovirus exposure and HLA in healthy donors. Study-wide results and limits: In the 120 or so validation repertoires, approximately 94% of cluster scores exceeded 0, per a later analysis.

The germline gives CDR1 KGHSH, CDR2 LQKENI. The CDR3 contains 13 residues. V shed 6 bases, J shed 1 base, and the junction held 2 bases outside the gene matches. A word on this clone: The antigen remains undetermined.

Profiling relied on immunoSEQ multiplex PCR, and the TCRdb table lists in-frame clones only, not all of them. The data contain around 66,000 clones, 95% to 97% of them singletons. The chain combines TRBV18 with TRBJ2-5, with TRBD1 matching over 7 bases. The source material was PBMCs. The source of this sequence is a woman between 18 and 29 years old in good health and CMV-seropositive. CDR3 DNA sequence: TGTGCCAGCTCCGGGACAGTCCAAGAGACCCAGTACTTC. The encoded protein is CASSGTVQETQYF.